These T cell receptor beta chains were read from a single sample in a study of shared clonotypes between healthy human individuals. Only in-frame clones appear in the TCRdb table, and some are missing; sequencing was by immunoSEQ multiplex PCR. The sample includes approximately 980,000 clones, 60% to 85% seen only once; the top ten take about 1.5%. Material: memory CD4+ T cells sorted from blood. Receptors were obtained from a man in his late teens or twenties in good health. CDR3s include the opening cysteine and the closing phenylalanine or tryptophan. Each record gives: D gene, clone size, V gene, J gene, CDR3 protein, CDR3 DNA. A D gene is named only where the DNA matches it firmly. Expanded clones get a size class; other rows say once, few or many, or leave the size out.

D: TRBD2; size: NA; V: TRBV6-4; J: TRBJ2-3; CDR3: CASKISGTADTQYF; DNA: TGTGCCAGCAAGATTAGCGGGACCGCAGATACGCAGTATTTT
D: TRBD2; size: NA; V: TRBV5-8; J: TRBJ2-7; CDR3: CASSLATAGVRYF; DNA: TGTGCCAGCAGCTTGGCCACGGCGGGAGTAAGGTACTTC
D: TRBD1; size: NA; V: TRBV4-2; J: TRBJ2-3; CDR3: CASSQDQGVTDTQYF; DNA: TGTGCCAGCAGCCAAGACCAGGGGGTAACAGATACGCAGTATTTT
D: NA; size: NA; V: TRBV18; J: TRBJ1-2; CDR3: CASSPAVIKGYGYTF; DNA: TGTGCCAGCTCACCAGCTGTAATTAAAGGGTATGGCTACACCTTC
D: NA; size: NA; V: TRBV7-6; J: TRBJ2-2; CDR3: CASSLVDGGTGELFF; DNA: TGTGCCAGCAGCTTAGTGGACGGGGGTACCGGGGAGCTGTTTTTT
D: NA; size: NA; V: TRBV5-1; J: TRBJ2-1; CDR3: CASSLVPQGSYNEQFF; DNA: TGCGCCAGCAGCTTGGTCCCTCAGGGCTCCTACAATGAGCAGTTCTTC
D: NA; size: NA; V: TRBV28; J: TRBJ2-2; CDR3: CASRHDSSNTGELFF; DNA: TGTGCCAGCCGACACGACTCCTCGAACACCGGGGAGCTGTTTTTT
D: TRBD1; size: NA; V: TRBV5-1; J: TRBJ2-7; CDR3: CASSQRQGESYEQYF; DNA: TGCGCCAGCAGCCAGAGACAGGGTGAATCCTACGAGCAGTACTTC
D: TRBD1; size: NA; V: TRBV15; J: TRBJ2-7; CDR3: CATSILRGPYEQYF; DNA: TGTGCCACCAGCATCTTAAGGGGGCCCTACGAGCAGTACTTC
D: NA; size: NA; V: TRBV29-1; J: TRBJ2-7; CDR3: CSVVPRQSSYEQYF; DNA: TGCAGCGTTGTACCGAGACAGAGCTCCTACGAGCAGTACTTC
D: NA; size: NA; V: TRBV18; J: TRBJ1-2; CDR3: CASSPRGDHYGYTF; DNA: TGTGCCAGCTCACCTCGGGGCGATCACTATGGCTACACCTTC
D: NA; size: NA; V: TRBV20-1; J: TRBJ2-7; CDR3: CSYFDGEQYF; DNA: TGCAGCTATTTTGACGGCGAGCAGTACTTC
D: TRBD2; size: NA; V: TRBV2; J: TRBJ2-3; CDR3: CASRRETDTQYF; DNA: TGTGCCAGCAGGCGGGAGACAGATACGCAGTATTTT
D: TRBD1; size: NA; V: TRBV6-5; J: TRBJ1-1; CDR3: CASRARTGNTEAFF; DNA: TGTGCCAGCAGGGCGAGGACAGGGAACACTGAAGCTTTCTTT
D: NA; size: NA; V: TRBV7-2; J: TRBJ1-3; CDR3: CASSPDAGPGNTIYF; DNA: TGTGCCAGCAGCCCCGACGCGGGACCTGGAAACACCATATATTTT
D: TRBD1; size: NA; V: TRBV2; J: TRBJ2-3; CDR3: CASSGDRGSTDTQYF; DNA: TGTGCCAGCAGTGGGGACAGGGGGAGCACAGATACGCAGTATTTT
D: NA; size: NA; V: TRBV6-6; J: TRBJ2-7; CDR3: CASSYGLTAYEQYF; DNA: TGTGCCAGCAGTTACGGGTTGACAGCCTACGAGCAGTACTTC
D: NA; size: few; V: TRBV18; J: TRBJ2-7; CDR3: CASSPESYEQYF; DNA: TGTGCCAGCTCACCCGAGTCGTACGAGCAGTACTTC
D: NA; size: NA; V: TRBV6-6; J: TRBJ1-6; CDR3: CASSYSGTGNSPLHF; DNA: TGTGCCAGCAGTTATTCTGGGACGGGGAATTCACCCCTCCACTTT
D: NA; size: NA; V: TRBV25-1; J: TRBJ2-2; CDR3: CASSDPRGPGELFF; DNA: TGTGCCAGCAGTGATCCTCGTGGCCCCGGGGAGCTGTTTTTT
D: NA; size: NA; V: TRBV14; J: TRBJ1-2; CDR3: CASSQSPDARGYTF; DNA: TGTGCCAGCAGCCAATCGCCGGATGCCCGTGGCTACACCTTC
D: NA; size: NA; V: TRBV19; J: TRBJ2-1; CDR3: CASKTAGGLLHNEQFF; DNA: TGTGCCAGTAAAACCGCCGGGGGTCTCCTTCACAATGAGCAGTTCTTC
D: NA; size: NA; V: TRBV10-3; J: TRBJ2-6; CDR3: CAISTPSSGANVLTF; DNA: TGTGCCATTTCGACTCCCAGCTCTGGGGCCAACGTCCTGACTTTC
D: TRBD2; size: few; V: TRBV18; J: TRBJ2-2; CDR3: CASSPSGGPNTGELFF; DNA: TGTGCCAGCTCACCGAGCGGGGGCCCTAACACCGGGGAGCTGTTTTTT
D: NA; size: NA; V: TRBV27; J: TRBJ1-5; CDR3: CASSPTPINQPQHF; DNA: TGTGCCAGCAGCCCGACACCTATCAATCAGCCCCAGCATTTT
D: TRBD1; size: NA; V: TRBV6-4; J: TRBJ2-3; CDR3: CATGQGDSDTQYF; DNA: TGTGCCACAGGACAGGGGGATTCAGATACGCAGTATTTT
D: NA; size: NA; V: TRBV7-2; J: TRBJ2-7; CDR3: CASSFPKGTPNYEQYF; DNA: TGTGCCAGCAGCTTCCCCAAAGGGACTCCAAACTACGAGCAGTACTTC
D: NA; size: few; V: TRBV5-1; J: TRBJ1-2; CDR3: CASSFSIKNGYTF; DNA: TGCGCCAGCAGCTTTTCAATAAAGAATGGCTACACCTTC
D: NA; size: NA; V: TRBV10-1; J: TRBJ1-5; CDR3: CASTERLWEPQHF; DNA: TGCGCCAGCACTGAGAGGTTGTGGGAGCCCCAGCATTTT
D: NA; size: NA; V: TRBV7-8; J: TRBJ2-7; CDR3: CASSPLYEQYF; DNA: TGTGCCAGCAGCCCACTCTACGAGCAGTACTTC
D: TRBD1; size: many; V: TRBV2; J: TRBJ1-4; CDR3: CASKTGPHATNEKLFF; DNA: TGTGCCAGCAAGACAGGGCCACATGCAACTAATGAAAAACTGTTTTTT
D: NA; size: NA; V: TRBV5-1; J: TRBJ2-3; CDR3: CASSSGTSPDTQYF; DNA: TGCGCCAGCAGCTCCGGGACCTCCCCCGATACGCAGTATTTT
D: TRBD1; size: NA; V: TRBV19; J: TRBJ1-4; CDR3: CASSQTGGAGHGEKLFF; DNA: TGTGCCAGTAGCCAAACAGGGGGCGCAGGTCATGGTGAAAAACTGTTTTTT
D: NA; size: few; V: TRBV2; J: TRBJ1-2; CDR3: CASSGDGSYGYTF; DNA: TGTGCCAGCAGTGGGGACGGGTCCTATGGCTACACCTTC
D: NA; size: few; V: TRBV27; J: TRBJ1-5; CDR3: CASSTAGNQPQHF; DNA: TGTGCCAGCAGTACTGCAGGTAATCAGCCCCAGCATTTT
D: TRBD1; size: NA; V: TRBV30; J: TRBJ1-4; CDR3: CAWRGQGNEKLFF; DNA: TGTGCCTGGAGGGGACAGGGTAATGAAAAACTGTTTTTT
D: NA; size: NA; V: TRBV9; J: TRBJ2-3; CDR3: CASSVAGLPTDTQYF; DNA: TGTGCCAGCAGCGTAGCAGGACTTCCCACAGATACGCAGTATTTT
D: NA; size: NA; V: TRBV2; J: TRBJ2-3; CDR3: CASSTRGAGTDTQYF; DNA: TGTGCCAGCAGCACACGGGGGGCCGGCACAGATACGCAGTATTTT
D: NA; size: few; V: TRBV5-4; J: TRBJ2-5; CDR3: CASSLARQETQYF; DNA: TGTGCCAGCAGCTTGGCTAGGCAAGAGACCCAGTACTTC
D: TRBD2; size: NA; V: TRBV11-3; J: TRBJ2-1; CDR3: CASSSGTSSYNEQFF; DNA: TGTGCCAGCAGCTCCGGGACTAGCTCCTACAATGAGCAGTTCTTC
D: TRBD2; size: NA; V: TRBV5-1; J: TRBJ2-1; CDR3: CATRGGAGGPSIDEQFF; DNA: TGCGCCACTCGTGGGGGAGCGGGGGGCCCCTCGATAGATGAGCAGTTCTTC
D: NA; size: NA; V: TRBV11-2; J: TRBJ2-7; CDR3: CASSLKSVGGEQYF; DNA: TGTGCCAGCAGCTTAAAATCCGTCGGGGGCGAGCAGTACTTC
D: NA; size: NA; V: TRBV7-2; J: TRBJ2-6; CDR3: CASSDLDRTLVNVLTF; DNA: TGTGCCAGCAGCGATTTAGACAGGACTCTAGTCAACGTCCTGACTTTC
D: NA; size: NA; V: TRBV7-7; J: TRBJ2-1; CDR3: CASSLQGIGEQFF; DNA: TGTGCTAGCAGCCTACAGGGAATCGGTGAGCAGTTCTTC
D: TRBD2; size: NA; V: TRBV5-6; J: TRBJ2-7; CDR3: CASSLISGGPYEQYF; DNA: TGTGCCAGCAGCTTGATTAGCGGGGGGCCCTACGAGCAGTACTTC
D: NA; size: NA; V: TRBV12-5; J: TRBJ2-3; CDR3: CASSSPRVTQYF; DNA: TGTGCTAGTAGCTCCCCTCGCGTTACGCAGTATTTT
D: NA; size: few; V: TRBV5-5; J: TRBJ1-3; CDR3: CASSLEQVGNTIYF; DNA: TGTGCCAGCAGCTTGGAACAGGTGGGAAACACCATATATTTT
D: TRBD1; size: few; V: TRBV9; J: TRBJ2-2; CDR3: CASSIPQGADTGELFF; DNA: TGTGCCAGCAGCATACCACAGGGGGCGGATACCGGGGAGCTGTTTTTT
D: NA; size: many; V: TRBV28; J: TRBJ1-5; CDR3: CASSPPGPNQPQHF; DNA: TGTGCCAGCAGTCCTCCGGGCCCCAATCAGCCCCAGCATTTT
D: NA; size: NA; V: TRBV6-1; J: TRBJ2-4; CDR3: CASSVGRAAKNIQYF; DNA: TGTGCCAGCAGTGTCGGTAGGGCAGCCAAAAACATTCAGTACTTC
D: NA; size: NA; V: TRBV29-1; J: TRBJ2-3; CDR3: CSVDSGTDTQYF; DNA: TGCAGCGTTGACTCAGGCACAGATACGCAGTATTTT
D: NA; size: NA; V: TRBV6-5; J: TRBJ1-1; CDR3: CASSLSAGNTEAFF; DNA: TGTGCCAGCAGTTTGAGTGCAGGAAACACTGAAGCTTTCTTT